The 8 T cell receptor beta chains below were found in one sample sequenced in a study of shared clonotypes between healthy human individuals. Measured with immunoSEQ multiplex PCR; TCRdb has only the in-frame clones, and not every one. The table includes over a million clones, approximately 96% detected once. What was sequenced was naive CD4+ T cells sorted from blood. Sample subset: CD45RA+ positively selected. These TCRs come from a young man in good health.

The V and J genes are TRBV28 and TRBJ2-1; D might be TRBD1 or TRBD2, each matching 6 bases. This CDR3 is 15 amino acids long. The germline gives CDR1 MDHEN, CDR2 SYDVKM. V was cut by 7 bases and J by 2 bases, with 15 bases left in between. CDR3 DNA: TGTGCCAGCACCCTAGGGGGAGGCCCCTACAATGAGCAGTTCTTC. It translates to CASTLGGGPYNEQFF.

The CDR3 DNA follows: TGTGCCAGCAGTTACGGGATGGGAACTGAAGCTTTCTTT. Translated: CASSYGMGTEAFF. This chain uses TRBV6-5 with TRBJ1-1; D gene unclear. Trimming shortened V by 2 bases and J by 5 bases, and 9 bases separated the two germline ends. The CDR3 has 13 residues. Germline lookup yields CDR1 MNHEY and CDR2 SVGAGI.

The genes are TRBV12-5 and TRBJ2-1, with 11 bases that match TRBD2. The CDR3 is made up of 19 amino acids. J lost 4 bases, V lost 2 bases, and 13 bases had no gene match. Germline-derived CDR1 and CDR2 are LGHNT and FRNRAP. The CDR3 DNA reads as TGTGCTAGTGGTTTGCAACGGGAGACGACTAGCGGGATATACAATGAGCAGTTCTTC. This translates into CASGLQRETTSGIYNEQFF.

V is TRBV7-9 and J is TRBJ1-5; perhaps TRBD1 as D (5 bases). V was shortened by 4 bases and J by 8 bases, with 18 bases between the two germline ends. Germline V gene lookup returns CDR1 SEHNR and CDR2 FQNEAQ (reference sequence). The CDR3 extends over 15 amino acids. This CDR3 reads CASSSWEQAVEPQHF. The CDR3 region has the DNA TGTGCCAGCAGCTCTTGGGAACAGGCGGTCGAGCCCCAGCATTTT. The whole variable domain, remainder taken from reference TRBV7-9 and TRBJ1-5, is DTGVSQNPRHKITKRGQNVTFRCDPISEHNRLYWYRQTLGQGPEFLTYFQNEAQLEKSRLLSDRFSAERPKGSFSTLEIQRTEQGDSAMYLCASSSWEQAVEPQHFGDGTRLSIL.

This clone was observed once. The chain employs TRBV7-6 and TRBJ2-1, with 10 bases matching TRBD2. The germline CDR1 and CDR2 sequences are SGHVS and FNYEAQ. This CDR3 spans 16 amino acids. V lost 1 base to trimming and J lost 9 bases; unmatched junction nucleotides: 9. CDR3 sequence reads: CASSLGSSGSSGEQFF. DNA for the CDR3: TGTGCCAGCAGCTTAGGGTCTAGCGGGAGTTCCGGTGAGCAGTTCTTC. Together with reference TRBV7-6 and TRBJ2-1, the CDR3 gives the full variable domain: GAGVSQSPRYKVTKRGQDVALRCDPISGHVSLYWYRQALGQGPEFLTYFNYEAQQDKSGLPNDRFSAERPEGSISTLTIQRTEQRDSAMYRCASSLGSSGSSGEQFFGPGTRLTVL.

The CDR3 here is CATSREAGQFF. The CDR3 DNA reads as TGTGCCACCAGCAGAGAGGCTGGGCAGTTCTTC. The V and J genes are TRBV15 and TRBJ2-1; no definite D call. The V end lost 0 bases, the J end lost 12 bases, and 6 bases lay between the germline ends. Germline lookup yields CDR1 LNHNV and CDR2 YYDKDF (reference sequence). This CDR3 is 11 amino acids long.

This clone was seen once. As DNA, the CDR3 is TGCGCCAGCAGCTTGTCGGATTCCTCCACAGATACGCAGTATTTT. It specifies CASSLSDSSTDTQYF. This chain links TRBV5-1 with TRBJ2-3, with unresolved D. V gave up 1 base and J gave up 2 bases, with 11 bases separating them. CDR1 SGHRS and CDR2 YFSETQ come from the germline V gene. The CDR3 totals 15 residues. Based on the CDR3 plus reference TRBV5-1 and TRBJ2-3, the full variable domain is KAGVTQTPRYLIKTRGQQVTLSCSPISGHRSVSWYQQTPGQGLQFLFEYFSETQRNKGNFPGRFSGRQFSNSRSEMNVSTLELGDSALYLCASSLSDSSTDTQYFGPGTRLTVL.

This sequence joins TRBV19 and TRBJ1-2; 9 bases map to TRBD1. J lost 4 bases, V lost 5 bases, and 8 bases had no gene match. CDR1 is LNHDA and CDR2 is SQIVND in the germline V gene (reference sequence). CDR3 length: 15 amino acids. The CDR3 DNA reads TGTGCCAGTAGTGGCCCGGGACAGGGAGTCTATGGCTACACCTTC. It encodes CASSGPGQGVYGYTF.